This is a list of T cell receptor beta chains from one sample in a study of technical replicates of blood from a few donors. This table comes from immunoSEQ multiplex PCR, and its TCRdb copy is limited to in-frame clones, with some not included. Seen here are 80,000 or so clones, 75% to 85% observed once, and the top ten hold around 4%. The sequenced material came from PBMCs. The origin of the receptors is a human donor in good health. Some clones in this sample may be carry-over from other donors' samples. Both conserved end residues are part of each CDR3. Fields, in order: J gene, V gene, D gene, CDR3 protein, CDR3 DNA. A D gene is named only where the DNA matches it firmly.

TRBJ2-2	TRBV4-1	-	CASSQHLIGNSNTGELFF	TGCGCCAGCAGCCAACACCTCATCGGGAACTCTAACACCGGGGAGCTGTTTTTT
TRBJ2-3	TRBV29-1	-	CSVERGGAGAGDTQYF	TGCAGCGTTGAACGGGGAGGGGCAGGGGCCGGAGATACGCAGTATTTT
TRBJ2-1	TRBV4-2	TRBD2	CASSQDAGSGRVSYNEQFF	TGTGCCAGCAGCCAAGACGCGGGTAGCGGGAGGGTTTCCTACAATGAGCAGTTCTTC
TRBJ1-1	TRBV7-9	TRBD1	CASSSTDRDRRVEAFF	TGTGCCAGCAGCTCGACGGACCGGGACAGGAGAGTTGAAGCTTTCTTT
TRBJ2-7	TRBV6-5	TRBD2	CASSSLTSGRANEQYF	TGTGCCAGCAGTTCCCTGACTAGCGGGAGGGCCAACGAGCAGTACTTC
TRBJ1-4	TRBV4-1	-	CASSQEGSEKLFF	TGCGCCAGCAGCCAGGAGGGTAGTGAAAAACTGTTTTTT
TRBJ2-5	TRBV2	TRBD2	CASSEGLKRGGETQYF	TGTGCCAGCAGTGAGGGGCTCAAGCGGGGAGGGGAGACCCAGTACTTC
TRBJ1-5	TRBV30	TRBD1	CAWSGGQGTQPQHF	TGTGCCTGGAGTGGGGGACAGGGGACTCAGCCCCAGCATTTT
TRBJ1-4	TRBV4-3	TRBD1	CASSQDPTGGYEKLFF	TGCGCCAGCAGCCAAGACCCGACAGGGGGATATGAAAAACTGTTTTTT
TRBJ2-3	TRBV5-1	TRBD2	CASSLAGVAGTDTQYF	TGCGCCAGCAGCTTGGCCGGGGTAGCGGGGACAGATACGCAGTATTTT
TRBJ1-5	TRBV15	-	CATSRGTEGYQPQHF	TGTGCCACCAGCAGAGGAACCGAGGGTTATCAGCCCCAGCATTTT